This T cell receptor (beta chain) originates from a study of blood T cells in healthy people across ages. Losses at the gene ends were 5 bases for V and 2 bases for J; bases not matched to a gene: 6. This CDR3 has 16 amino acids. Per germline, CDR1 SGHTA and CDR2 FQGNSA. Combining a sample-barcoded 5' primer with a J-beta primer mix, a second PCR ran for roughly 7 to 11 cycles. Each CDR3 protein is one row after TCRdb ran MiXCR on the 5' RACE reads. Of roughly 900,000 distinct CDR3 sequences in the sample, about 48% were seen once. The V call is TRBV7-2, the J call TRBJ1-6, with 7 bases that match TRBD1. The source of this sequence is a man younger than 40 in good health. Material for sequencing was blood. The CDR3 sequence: CASSDPGQTYNSPLHF. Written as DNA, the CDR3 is TGTGCCAGCAGCGACCCGGGACAGACCTATAATTCACCCCTCCACTTT.